These T cell receptor beta chains were read from a single sample in a study of immune evolution from preneoplasia to lung adenocarcinoma. Data came from immunoSEQ multiplex PCR; TCRdb stores just in-frame clones and leaves some out. The sample shows around 11,000 clones, roughly 79% of them seen only once. The sequenced sample was FFPE minimally invasive lung adenocarcinoma tissue. The receptors stem from a person aged 60-80 years with lung adenocarcinoma. Both conserved end residues are part of each CDR3. D genes are given only for firm matches. Only some rows state a clone size, as once, few, many or a class for expanded clones.

J gene: TRBJ2-7
clone size: NA
V gene: TRBV5-1
D gene: TRBD1
CDR3 protein: CASSLIPLQGNEQYF
CDR3 DNA: TGCGCCAGCAGCTTGATCCCACTACAGGGGAACGAGCAGTACTTC

J gene: TRBJ2-1
clone size: NA
V gene: TRBV6-1
D gene: TRBD2
CDR3 protein: CASLDSGSSYNEQFF
CDR3 DNA: TGTGCCAGCCTTGATAGCGGGAGCTCCTACAATGAGCAGTTCTTC

J gene: TRBJ1-2
clone size: once
V gene: TRBV29-1
D gene: NA
CDR3 protein: CSVPPGTSGYTF
CDR3 DNA: TGCAGCGTCCCCCCGGGGACTTCGGGCTACACCTTC

J gene: TRBJ2-7
clone size: NA
V gene: TRBV7-9
D gene: TRBD1
CDR3 protein: CASSLTLGRTGDEQYF
CDR3 DNA: TGTGCCAGCAGCTTAACACTAGGGAGGACAGGGGACGAGCAGTACTTC

J gene: TRBJ2-3
clone size: NA
V gene: TRBV9
D gene: NA
CDR3 protein: CASSVEQRTDTQYF
CDR3 DNA: TGTGCCAGCAGCGTAGAACAGCGCACAGATACGCAGTATTTT

J gene: TRBJ2-3
clone size: few
V gene: TRBV19
D gene: NA
CDR3 protein: CASSMVGGDTQYF
CDR3 DNA: TGTGCCAGTAGTATGGTTGGAGGAGATACGCAGTATTTT

J gene: TRBJ2-7
clone size: NA
V gene: TRBV19
D gene: NA
CDR3 protein: CASSLKAAEPYEQYF
CDR3 DNA: TGTGCCAGTAGTCTTAAGGCAGCGGAACCTTACGAGCAGTACTTC

J gene: TRBJ1-3
clone size: NA
V gene: TRBV7-8
D gene: NA
CDR3 protein: CASSRDRTGNTIYF
CDR3 DNA: TGTGCCAGCAGCCGTGACAGGACAGGAAACACCATATATTTT

J gene: TRBJ1-1
clone size: NA
V gene: TRBV7-8
D gene: NA
CDR3 protein: CASSLGDQRDTEAFF
CDR3 DNA: TGTGCCAGCAGCTTAGGGGATCAACGGGACACTGAAGCTTTCTTT

J gene: TRBJ1-3
clone size: NA
V gene: TRBV6-4
D gene: NA
CDR3 protein: CASSEEDSGNTIYF
CDR3 DNA: TGTGCCAGCAGTGAGGAAGATTCTGGAAACACCATATATTTT

J gene: TRBJ2-2
clone size: NA
V gene: TRBV19
D gene: TRBD2
CDR3 protein: CASSYLGLAGENTGELFF
CDR3 DNA: TGTGCCAGTAGCTACCTGGGACTAGCGGGGGAGAACACCGGGGAGCTGTTTTTT

J gene: TRBJ1-2
clone size: NA
V gene: TRBV7-3
D gene: NA
CDR3 protein: CASSHGRGDGYTF
CDR3 DNA: TGTGCCAGCAGTCATGGACGGGGGGACGGCTACACCTTC

J gene: TRBJ1-1
clone size: NA
V gene: TRBV11-2
D gene: NA
CDR3 protein: CASSLGPGNTEAFF
CDR3 DNA: TGTGCCAGCAGCTTAGGCCCGGGGAACACTGAAGCTTTCTTT

J gene: TRBJ1-2
clone size: few
V gene: TRBV7-8
D gene: NA
CDR3 protein: CASSLLYPGPKGGYTF
CDR3 DNA: TGTGCCAGCAGCTTACTCTATCCGGGACCCAAGGGGGGCTACACCTTC

J gene: TRBJ2-1
clone size: NA
V gene: TRBV7-2
D gene: NA
CDR3 protein: CASNPLGPEQFF
CDR3 DNA: TGTGCCAGCAACCCCCTAGGACCTGAGCAGTTCTTC

J gene: TRBJ2-5
clone size: NA
V gene: TRBV28
D gene: TRBD1
CDR3 protein: CASSRQGWETQYF
CDR3 DNA: TGTGCCAGCAGCAGACAGGGGTGGGAGACCCAGTACTTC

J gene: TRBJ1-3
clone size: NA
V gene: TRBV10-3
D gene: TRBD1
CDR3 protein: CAISERQGASLSGNTIYF
CDR3 DNA: TGTGCCATCAGTGAGAGACAGGGGGCGTCCCTTTCTGGAAACACCATATATTTT

J gene: TRBJ1-2
clone size: NA
V gene: TRBV28
D gene: NA
CDR3 protein: CASSSNYGYTF
CDR3 DNA: TGTGCCAGCAGTTCAAACTATGGCTACACCTTC

J gene: TRBJ1-2
clone size: NA
V gene: TRBV19
D gene: NA
CDR3 protein: CASSIDGVVAIGYTF
CDR3 DNA: TGTGCCAGTAGTATAGACGGAGTGGTGGCTATCGGCTACACCTTC

J gene: TRBJ2-2
clone size: NA
V gene: TRBV27
D gene: NA
CDR3 protein: CASSSSSSGYTGELFF
CDR3 DNA: TGTGCCAGCAGTTCATCCTCAAGCGGGTACACCGGGGAGCTGTTTTTT

J gene: TRBJ2-2
clone size: NA
V gene: TRBV2
D gene: TRBD1
CDR3 protein: CASRPNRGLNTGELFF
CDR3 DNA: TGTGCCAGCAGACCTAACAGGGGCCTGAACACCGGGGAGCTGTTTTTT

J gene: TRBJ2-1
clone size: NA
V gene: TRBV7-3
D gene: TRBD2
CDR3 protein: CASSLSGSYNEQFF
CDR3 DNA: TGTGCCAGCAGCTTAAGCGGGAGCTACAATGAGCAGTTCTTC

J gene: TRBJ1-2
clone size: few
V gene: TRBV28
D gene: NA
CDR3 protein: CASRPTANYGYTF
CDR3 DNA: TGTGCCAGCAGACCGACAGCTAACTATGGCTACACCTTC

J gene: TRBJ2-1
clone size: NA
V gene: TRBV7-7
D gene: NA
CDR3 protein: CASSSLGGSYNEQFF
CDR3 DNA: TGTGCTAGCAGCTCACTAGGGGGATCCTACAATGAGCAGTTCTTC

J gene: TRBJ2-1
clone size: NA
V gene: TRBV13
D gene: NA
CDR3 protein: CASSTNDGKQFF
CDR3 DNA: TGTGCCAGCAGCACCAACGACGGAAAGCAGTTCTTC

J gene: TRBJ1-3
clone size: NA
V gene: TRBV19
D gene: TRBD1
CDR3 protein: CASSGQVNSGNTIYF
CDR3 DNA: TGTGCCAGTAGTGGACAGGTCAACTCTGGAAACACCATATATTTT

J gene: TRBJ2-7
clone size: NA
V gene: TRBV4-2
D gene: TRBD2
CDR3 protein: CASSQVGTSGIGTYEQYF
CDR3 DNA: TGTGCCAGCAGCCAAGTAGGGACTAGCGGGATCGGAACCTACGAGCAGTACTTC

J gene: TRBJ2-3
clone size: few
V gene: TRBV4-2
D gene: TRBD2
CDR3 protein: CASSQGSSSGRLSTDTQYF
CDR3 DNA: TGTGCCAGCAGCCAAGGTTCGTCTAGCGGGAGATTGAGCACAGATACGCAGTATTTT

J gene: TRBJ1-2
clone size: NA
V gene: TRBV2
D gene: NA
CDR3 protein: CASAGSEGGYTF
CDR3 DNA: TGTGCCAGCGCTGGAAGTGAGGGGGGCTACACCTTC

J gene: TRBJ1-1
clone size: few
V gene: TRBV27
D gene: NA
CDR3 protein: CASSFDGVREAFF
CDR3 DNA: TGTGCCAGCAGTTTTGATGGTGTACGCGAAGCTTTCTTT

J gene: TRBJ2-1
clone size: NA
V gene: TRBV29-1
D gene: TRBD2
CDR3 protein: CSVDRAGVYNEQFF
CDR3 DNA: TGCAGCGTGGACCGAGCGGGAGTCTACAATGAGCAGTTCTTC

J gene: TRBJ1-2
clone size: NA
V gene: TRBV27
D gene: NA
CDR3 protein: CASLNRDGGYTF
CDR3 DNA: TGTGCCAGCCTGAACAGGGACGGTGGCTACACCTTC

J gene: TRBJ2-1
clone size: NA
V gene: TRBV7-6
D gene: TRBD2
CDR3 protein: CASSFARESNEQFF
CDR3 DNA: TGTGCCAGCAGCTTTGCGCGGGAGAGCAATGAGCAGTTCTTC

J gene: TRBJ2-7
clone size: few
V gene: TRBV6-4
D gene: NA
CDR3 protein: CASSEWEGSEQYF
CDR3 DNA: TGTGCCAGCAGTGAGTGGGAAGGGAGCGAGCAGTACTTC

J gene: TRBJ2-5
clone size: NA
V gene: TRBV9
D gene: TRBD2
CDR3 protein: CASSVAPTGGETQYF
CDR3 DNA: TGTGCCAGCAGCGTAGCCCCCACCGGGGGGGAGACCCAGTACTTC

J gene: TRBJ2-7
clone size: NA
V gene: TRBV7-9
D gene: TRBD1
CDR3 protein: CASSDRGEQYF
CDR3 DNA: TGTGCCAGCAGCGACAGGGGGGAGCAGTACTTC

J gene: TRBJ1-2
clone size: NA
V gene: TRBV6-1
D gene: NA
CDR3 protein: CAGEGDTYGYTF
CDR3 DNA: TGTGCCGGGGAGGGGGACACCTATGGCTACACCTTC

J gene: TRBJ1-6
clone size: NA
V gene: TRBV30
D gene: NA
CDR3 protein: CAWSVDRYNSPLHF
CDR3 DNA: TGTGCCTGGAGTGTAGACAGGTATAATTCACCCCTCCACTTT

J gene: TRBJ1-1
clone size: NA
V gene: TRBV28
D gene: NA
CDR3 protein: CASSFPGRGNTEAFF
CDR3 DNA: TGTGCCAGCAGTTTCCCAGGGCGAGGGAACACTGAAGCTTTCTTT

J gene: TRBJ2-3
clone size: NA
V gene: TRBV14
D gene: TRBD1
CDR3 protein: CASSQRQGPTDTQYF
CDR3 DNA: TGTGCCAGCAGCCAAAGACAGGGTCCGACAGATACGCAGTATTTT